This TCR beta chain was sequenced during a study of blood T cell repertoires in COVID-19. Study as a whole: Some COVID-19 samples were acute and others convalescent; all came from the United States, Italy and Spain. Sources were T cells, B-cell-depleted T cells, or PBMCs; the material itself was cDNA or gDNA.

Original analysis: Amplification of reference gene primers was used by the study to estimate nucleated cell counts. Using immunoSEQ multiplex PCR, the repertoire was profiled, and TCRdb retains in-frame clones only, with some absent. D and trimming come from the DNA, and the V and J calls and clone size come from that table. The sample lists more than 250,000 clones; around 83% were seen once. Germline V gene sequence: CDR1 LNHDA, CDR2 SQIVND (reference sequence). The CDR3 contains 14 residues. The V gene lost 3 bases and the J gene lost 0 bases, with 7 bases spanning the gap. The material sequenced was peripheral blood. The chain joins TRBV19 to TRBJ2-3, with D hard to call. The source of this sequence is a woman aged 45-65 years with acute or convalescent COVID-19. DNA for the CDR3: TGTGCCAGTAGTATTCGAGTTAGCACAGATACGCAGTATTTT. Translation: CASSIRVSTDTQYF.